This T cell receptor (beta chain) derives from a study of cytomegalovirus exposure and HLA in healthy donors. Study-wide results and limits: Equally common other TCR beta chains were less clonally expanded than HLA-associated ones, a later analysis found. Excluded were some V segments that proved indistinguishable, including TRBV6-2 and TRBV6-3. CMV serostatus was the sole immune exposure information available.

Nominally healthy donors were sampled, though unrecorded immune exposures were likely. The study ran its PCR with 60 Vbeta and 13 Jbeta primers. Clones were read by immunoSEQ multiplex PCR, and TCRdb kept only the in-frame ones, dropping some. The sample holds some 110,000 clones; roughly two thirds are singletons and the top ten take 2% to 2.5%. This CDR3 region has 13 residues. Germline lookup yields CDR1 SGHNT and CDR2 YYREEE (reference sequence). Details on this clone: Its antigen is unknown. A junction boundary mismatches the germline segment, possibly from a read error.

This TCR was recovered from a woman aged 25 to 39 in good health and CMV-seronegative. The specimen was PBMCs. V gene TRBV5-4 combines with J gene TRBJ2-7; TRBD1 is a possible D gene (6 bases). The DNA for the CDR3 is TGTGCCAGCAGCCTCGACAGGTCCTGCGAGCAGTACTTC. Protein sequence: CASSLDRSCEQYF.